The 10 T cell receptor beta chains below all came from one sample that was sequenced in a study of shared clonotypes between healthy human individuals. Method: immunoSEQ multiplex PCR; TCRdb's copy keeps in-frame clones and lacks some. The table shows roughly 2.2 million clones, with roughly 93% occurring only once. The sample comprised naive CD4+ T cells from PBMCs. Subset denoted: CD45RA+ positively selected. These receptors originate from a man between 18 and 29 years old in good health. Some clones in this sample may be carry-over from other donors' samples.

To note about this clone: The sample contains more than one DNA sequence encoding this CDR3. The rearrangement uses TRBV5-1 and TRBJ2-5, with 16 nucleotides matching TRBD2. V lost 3 bases and J lost 5; bases outside the gene matches: 7. The CDR3 runs to 17 residues. Germline V gives CDR1 SGHRS, CDR2 YFSETQ. The CDR3 protein is CASSSGLAGGPRETQYF. As DNA, the CDR3 is TGCGCCAGCAGCTCGGGACTAGCGGGAGGGCCGAGGGAGACCCAGTACTTC.

As to this clone: In the same sample, other DNA sequences code for this CDR3. This sequence joins TRBV18 and TRBJ2-7; 8 nucleotides line up with TRBD1. The CDR3 runs to 14 residues. After removal of 4 bases from V and 2 bases from J, the junction contained 4 bases not matched to a gene. CDR1 and CDR2 from the germline V gene are KGHSH and LQKENI. Here the CDR3 DNA reads TGTGCCAGCTCACTAGGACAGGGAACCTACGAGCAGTACTTC. As protein: CASSLGQGTYEQYF.

The gene calls are TRBV2 and TRBJ1-2, with TRBD1 matching 11 bases. The junction had 2 bases not matched to a gene; V was cut back by 1 base and J by 4 bases. This CDR3 comprises 15 residues. Looked up from germline, CDR1 is SNHLY and CDR2 is FYNNEI. CDR3 sequence: CASSEGTGGGYGYTF. As DNA, the CDR3 is TGTGCCAGCAGTGAAGGGACAGGGGGCGGCTATGGCTACACCTTC.

This chain uses TRBV7-6 with TRBJ1-4; D remains ambiguous. The CDR3 spans 15 residues. Germline V gene sequence: CDR1 SGHVS, CDR2 FNYEAQ. The V and J ends lost 1 base and 5 bases respectively, with 11 bases between them. The CDR3 region is CASSLGVLGNEKLFF. The CDR3 coding sequence is TGTGCCAGCAGCTTAGGGGTTCTCGGGAATGAAAAACTGTTTTTT.

V is TRBV29-1 and J is TRBJ2-3; no reliable D call. CDR1 and CDR2 from the germline V gene are SQVTM and ANQGSEA. This CDR3 comprises 11 residues. Trimming took 4 bases from V and 6 from J, leaving 8 bases between them. This CDR3 is CSVVIFDTQYF. The CDR3, as DNA: TGCAGCGTTGTTATTTTCGATACGCAGTATTTT.

CDR3 protein: CASSSQTGVGYGYTF. CDR3 nucleotide sequence: TGTGCCAGCAGTTCGCAGACAGGGGTGGGCTATGGCTACACCTTC. The rearrangement links TRBV6-5 to TRBJ1-2; 8 positions match TRBD1. The junction had 8 bases not matched to a gene; V was cut back by 4 bases and J by 4 bases. Germline V lookup: CDR1 MNHEY, CDR2 SVGAGI. The CDR3 consists of 15 residues.

The chain combines TRBV9 with TRBJ1-1, with 8 bases lining up with TRBD1. V was pared by 4 bases and J by 11 bases, with 10 bases of the junction left unmatched. This CDR3 contains 13 residues. The V gene's germline CDR1 is SGDLS and CDR2 YYNGEE. CDR3 sequence reads: CASSQDWTGLAFF. Here the CDR3 DNA reads TGTGCCAGCAGCCAGGACTGGACAGGGTTGGCTTTCTTT.

V is TRBV7-2 and J is TRBJ1-1, with D hard to call. Germline loops: CDR1 SGHTA, CDR2 FQGNSA. Trimming took off 5 bases at V and 5 bases at J, with 12 bases between the two ends. This CDR3 comprises 13 residues. CDR3 in DNA: TGTGCCAGCAGCCCGAGACTACTTACTGAAGCTTTCTTT. Protein: CASSPRLLTEAFF.

The J gene is TRBJ1-1, the V gene TRBV2; tentatively, D is TRBD1 (5 bases). Trimming took 4 bases from V and 5 from J, leaving 14 bases between them. The germline V gene encodes CDR1 SNHLY and CDR2 FYNNEI. This CDR3 has 14 amino acids. DNA for the CDR3: TGTGCCAGCAGTGGTCGGGGGGGTGGAACTGAAGCTTTCTTT. It specifies CASSGRGGGTEAFF.

The CDR3 bases are TGTGCCAGCAGGGCGGCGGGCGAGACCCAGTACTTC. This translates into CASRAAGETQYF. This chain joins TRBV6-6 and TRBJ2-5, with a tentative D call TRBD2 (5 bases). The CDR3 has 12 amino acids. The V and J ends lost 6 bases and 5 bases respectively, with 10 bases between them. Germline loops: CDR1 MNHNY, CDR2 SVGAGI (reference sequence).